The rows below give T cell receptor beta chains drawn from one sample of a study of blood T cells in healthy people across ages. TCRdb re-analysed the 5' RACE reads in MiXCR, keeping a single row per CDR3 protein. Of 550,000 to 600,000 distinct CDR3 sequences listed, 25% to 30% were seen once; the top ten hold under 20%. The sequencing input was blood. The source of these receptors is a woman in her seventies in good health. The CDR3 runs from the conserved cysteine through the conserved F or W. D genes are given only for firm matches. Clone size appears in some rows only: once, few, many, or a class for an expanded clone.

v_call	clone_size	j_call	d_call	cdr3_nt	cdr3_aa
TRBV18	many	TRBJ2-5	.	TGTGCCAGCTCACCCGGGACATCCGCCCAAGAGACCCAGTACTTC	CASSPGTSAQETQYF
TRBV5-1	few	TRBJ2-3	.	TGCGCCAGCAGCCCGACGACAGAACTAAATACGCAGTATTTT	CASSPTTELNTQYF
TRBV5-1	.	TRBJ1-2	.	TGCGCCAGCAGCCCCGCCCGGGGGCAGACCTATGGCTACACCTTC	CASSPARGQTYGYTF
TRBV4-3	few	TRBJ1-4	.	TGCGCCAGCAGCCTAGCTTTCCCCCTTGCAACTAATGGAAAACTGTTTTTT	CASSLAFPLATNGKLFF
TRBV6-1	few	TRBJ2-5	TRBD1	TGTGCCAGCAGCTCCCACGGGACAGGGGTATTGGGGACCCAGTACTTC	CASSSHGTGVLGTQYF
TRBV7-2	.	TRBJ1-2	.	TGTGCCAGCAGCCGATTTCAGGGGAACTATGGCTACACCTTC	CASSRFQGNYGYTF
TRBV7-2	.	TRBJ2-7	TRBD1	TGTGCCAGCAGCCCCCAGGGGGACGAGCAGTACTTC	CASSPQGDEQYF
TRBV20-1	.	TRBJ2-5	TRBD1	TGCAGTGGCAGGGGGCAAGAGACCCAGTACTTC	CSGRGQETQYF
TRBV11-2	.	TRBJ1-4	TRBD1	TGTGCCAGCAGCTCCACCGAGGGGGCGGTGAAACTGTTTTTT	CASSSTEGAVKLFF
TRBV29-1	few	TRBJ2-1	TRBD1	TGCAGCTCTAGCAGGGGGCCCGAGCAGTTCTTC	CSSSRGPEQFF
TRBV5-1	few	TRBJ1-1	.	TGCGCCAGCAGCTCCATTAGGGGGGTCACTGAAGCTTTCTTT	CASSSIRGVTEAFF
TRBV20-1	few	TRBJ1-1	.	TGCAGTGCTAGTTCTCCGATGGAGGGAGGCGCTGAAGCTTTCTTT	CSASSPMEGGAEAFF
TRBV20-1	.	TRBJ1-1	.	TGCAGTGCTACGGATGCCTCGAACACTGAAGCTTTCTTT	CSATDASNTEAFF
TRBV29-1	.	TRBJ1-2	.	TGCAGCGTTGACGGGGGGCAAGATGGCTACACCTTC	CSVDGGQDGYTF
TRBV6-5	.	TRBJ1-2	.	TGTGCCAGCAGTTACTCGAATCCCAGGGAGAACGGCTATGGCTACACCTTC	CASSYSNPRENGYGYTF
TRBV5-4	.	TRBJ2-3	TRBD1	TGTGCCAGCAGCGTGTCGGACAGGGGCACAGATACGCAGTATTTT	CASSVSDRGTDTQYF
TRBV7-2	few	TRBJ1-1	.	TGTGCCAGCAGAGATAACGGGGAAGAAGCCTTCTTT	CASRDNGEEAFF
TRBV6-2/TRBV6-3	few	TRBJ2-7	TRBD2	TGTGCCAGCAGATCAGCGGGGGTCTCCTACGAGCAGTACTTC	CASRSAGVSYEQYF
TRBV29-1	few	TRBJ1-2	.	TGCAGCGTTGAGTCGGGAACAGGGATATATAGCTACACCTTC	CSVESGTGIYSYTF
TRBV6-2/TRBV6-3	.	TRBJ1-1	.	TGTGCCAGCAGTTACTTCGGGGGAAAAGCTTTCTTT	CASSYFGGKAFF
TRBV7-2	.	TRBJ1-2	.	TGTGCCAGCAGCTCGACCCCTTCAATTACCGCGCCAGGCGGTGGCTACACCTTC	CASSSTPSITAPGGGYTF
TRBV6-5	few	TRBJ1-2	TRBD1	TGTGCCAGCAGCACAAACGACAGGGGGGGCTATGGCTACACCTTC	CASSTNDRGGYGYTF
TRBV11-2	few	TRBJ1-5	.	TGTGCCAGCAGCTTAGATAGTAGGGCCGCAGGGCACCCCAATCAGCCCCAGCATTTT	CASSLDSRAAGHPNQPQHF
TRBV6-2/TRBV6-3	.	TRBJ2-1	.	TGTGCCAGCGGAACTCGTCAGAATGAGCAGTTCTTC	CASGTRQNEQFF
TRBV6-6	.	TRBJ1-1	.	TGTGCCAGCAGTGACATCCTGAACACTGAAGCTTTCTTT	CASSDILNTEAFF
TRBV7-2	few	TRBJ1-5	.	TGTGCCAGCAGCCCAGATCAAAATCAGCCCCAGCATTTT	CASSPDQNQPQHF
TRBV20-1	.	TRBJ1-2	.	TGCAGTGCTAGGGTCAGGGCCGATGGCTACACCTTC	CSARVRADGYTF
TRBV3-1	.	TRBJ1-1	.	TGTGCCAGCAGCCAAGCTGGGGGGGCGGCTAAAGCTTTCTTT	CASSQAGGAAKAFF
TRBV20-1	few	TRBJ2-3	TRBD2	TGCAGTGCTAGAGCATCCGGGGGGTTAGGAGATACGCAGTATTTT	CSARASGGLGDTQYF
TRBV14	.	TRBJ1-1	.	TGTGCCAGCAGCCACCTGCCTGGACGCGGCACTGAAGCTTTCTTT	CASSHLPGRGTEAFF
TRBV5-1	.	TRBJ2-7	.	TGCGCCAGCAGCTTGTTCGGGGTAGGCGGCGAGCAGTACTTC	CASSLFGVGGEQYF
TRBV5-1	.	TRBJ1-2	TRBD1	TGCGCCAGCAGCCAACGACCGGGACAGGGGGCAGATGGCTACACCTTC	CASSQRPGQGADGYTF
TRBV4-3	few	TRBJ2-4	TRBD1	TGCGCCAGCAGTCACTCGGGACAGCAAAACATTCAGTACTTC	CASSHSGQQNIQYF
TRBV12-3/TRBV12-4	.	TRBJ2-6	.	TGTGCCAGCAGTTTAGCCCCCTCTGGGGCCAACGTCCTGACTTTC	CASSLAPSGANVLTF
TRBV5-5	.	TRBJ2-3	TRBD2	TGTGCCAGCAGCCCGGGGACTAGCGGGGCCCCCGATACGCAGTATTTT	CASSPGTSGAPDTQYF
TRBV2	many	TRBJ2-3	TRBD2	TGTGCCAGCAGTACGGCGGGGGGGAATACAGATACGCAGTATTTT	CASSTAGGNTDTQYF
TRBV9	.	TRBJ2-1	.	TGTGCCAGCAGCGCTAGACCCCTTAATGAGCAGTTCTTC	CASSARPLNEQFF
TRBV27	many	TRBJ1-6	.	TGTGCCAGCAGTCCCTGGGACGGGTCCTCACCCCTCCACTTT	CASSPWDGSSPLHF
TRBV10-3	once	TRBJ2-3	.	TGTGCCATCAGTGGACTTGACACAGATACGCAGTATTTT	CAISGLDTDTQYF
TRBV12-3/TRBV12-4	.	TRBJ2-1	TRBD2	TGTGCCAGCAGTCGGCCGGGACTAGATTACAATGAGCAGTTCTTC	CASSRPGLDYNEQFF
TRBV12-3/TRBV12-4	few	TRBJ1-2	.	TGTGCCAGCAGTTTATCAGGGCGCGGCTACACCTTC	CASSLSGRGYTF
TRBV28	few	TRBJ1-2	.	TGTGCCAGCAGTCTTGGACAGTACTATGGCTACACCTTC	CASSLGQYYGYTF
TRBV20-1	.	TRBJ2-2	TRBD1	TGCAGTGCTCTCGACAGGGGGCGTAGCACCGGGGAGCTGTTTTTT	CSALDRGRSTGELFF
TRBV20-1	.	TRBJ2-1	TRBD2	TGCAGTGCTCGGGGACTAGCGGGCCCATACAATGAGCAGTTCTTC	CSARGLAGPYNEQFF
TRBV6-5	.	TRBJ1-4	.	TGTGCCAGCAGTCTACCGGGGGAGGAAAAACTGTTTTTT	CASSLPGEEKLFF
TRBV2	.	TRBJ1-2	TRBD1	TGTGCCAGCTATGTTGACAGGGATACTAACTATGGCTACACCTTC	CASYVDRDTNYGYTF
TRBV4-3	many	TRBJ2-1	TRBD2	TGCGCCAGCAGCCTCACAGCGGGGGGCTTCTACAATGAGCAGTTCTTC	CASSLTAGGFYNEQFF
TRBV7-3	.	TRBJ2-7	.	TGTGCCAGCAGCCTATCAGACACATACGAGCAGTACTTC	CASSLSDTYEQYF
TRBV29-1	few	TRBJ2-2	.	TGCAGCGTTGAAGGCAGTGGCACCGGGGAGCTGTTTTTT	CSVEGSGTGELFF
TRBV7-2	few	TRBJ2-7	.	TGTGCCAGCAGCCCCGGAGAGGGCAGGGAGCAGTACTTC	CASSPGEGREQYF
TRBV12-3/TRBV12-4	.	TRBJ1-2	TRBD1	TGTGCCAGCAGTTTAACAGGGGGCAGCATAGGTGGCTACACCTTC	CASSLTGGSIGGYTF
TRBV7-9	many	TRBJ2-7	.	TGTGCCAGCAGCTTATCCCCCTCCCATAGTACGGACGAGCAGTACTTC	CASSLSPSHSTDEQYF
TRBV2	.	TRBJ1-5	.	TGTGCCAGCAGTGGAGACAGCGCACAGCCCCAGCATTTT	CASSGDSAQPQHF
TRBV15	.	TRBJ1-1	.	TGTGCCACCAGCAGAGATGTGGGCACTGAAGCTTTCTTT	CATSRDVGTEAFF